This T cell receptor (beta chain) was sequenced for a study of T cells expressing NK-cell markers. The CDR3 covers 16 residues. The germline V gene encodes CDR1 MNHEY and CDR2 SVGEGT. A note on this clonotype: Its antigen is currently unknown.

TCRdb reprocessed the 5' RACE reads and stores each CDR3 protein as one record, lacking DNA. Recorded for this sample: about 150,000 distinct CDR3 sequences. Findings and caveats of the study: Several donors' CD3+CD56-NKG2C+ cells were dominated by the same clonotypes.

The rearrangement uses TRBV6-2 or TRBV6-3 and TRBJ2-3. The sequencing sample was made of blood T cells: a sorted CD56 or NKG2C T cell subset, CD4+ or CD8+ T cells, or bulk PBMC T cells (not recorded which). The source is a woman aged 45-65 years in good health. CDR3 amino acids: CASSYYTTKSTDTQYF.